The 26 T cell receptor beta chains in this list originate from one sample, sequenced in a study of response to subunit inactivated influenza vaccine. A single record per CDR3 protein comes from TCRdb applying MiXCR to the RT-PCR reads. Of around 710,000 distinct CDR3 sequences listed, roughly 13% are singletons. The sequenced sample was PBMCs from blood, obtained about 14 days before vaccination. These receptors all come from a man between 50 and 59 years old who received an inactivated influenza vaccine.

In its sample, this clonotype was seen a few times. The chain recombines TRBV12-3 or TRBV12-4 with TRBJ1-1; D unclear. V was cut by 6 bases and J by 2 bases, with 13 bases left in between. This CDR3 contains 14 residues. The DNA of the CDR3 is TGTGCCAGCAGACCCCGACGGACTAACACTGAAGCTTTCTTT. It translates to CASRPRRTNTEAFF.

This chain connects TRBV29-1 to TRBJ1-4; D is uncertain. V was trimmed by 7 bases and J by 7 bases, leaving 16 bases between them. This CDR3 has 13 residues. Looked up from germline, CDR1 is SQVTM and CDR2 is ANQGSEA. CDR3 in amino acids: CSGKKAGAEKLFF. The CDR3, as DNA: TGCAGCGGAAAGAAGGCAGGCGCTGAAAAACTGTTTTTT.

This clonotype was detected only a few times. The CDR3 spells CASSIPGLRGPDTQYF. CDR3 coding DNA: TGTGCCAGCAGCATACCGGGACTAAGGGGCCCAGATACGCAGTATTTT. This chain joins TRBV5-6 and TRBJ2-3, with 7 bases that match TRBD2. This CDR3 has 16 residues. In germline, CDR1 is SGHDT, CDR2 YYEEEE. V shed 4 bases, J shed 4 bases, and the junction held 12 bases outside the gene matches.

This clonotype was picked up many times. The rearrangement uses TRBV4-1 and TRBJ1-2, with D possibly being TRBD1 (6 bases). CDR1 and CDR2 from the germline V gene are MGHRA and YSYEKL. The CDR3 length is 14 residues. The V and J ends lost 0 bases and 6 bases respectively, with 11 bases between them. CDR3 nucleotides: TGCGCCAGCAGCCAAGATCGGGCAGGGGATGGCTACACCTTC. Translated: CASSQDRAGDGYTF.

V is TRBV28 and J is TRBJ2-7; TRBD2 matches at 7 bases. The CDR3 is made up of 14 amino acids. Germline V lookup: CDR1 MDHEN, CDR2 SYDVKM. V lost 6 bases to trimming and J lost 4 bases; unmatched junction nucleotides: 9. CDR3 loop: CASRGQSGLYEQYF. The DNA of the CDR3 is TGTGCCAGCAGAGGTCAATCGGGACTATACGAGCAGTACTTC. Combining the CDR3 with reference TRBV28 and TRBJ2-7 gives the whole variable domain DVKVTQSSRYLVKRTGEKVFLECVQDMDHENMFWYRQDPGLGLRLIYFSYDVKMKEKGDIPEGYSVSREKKERFSLILESASTNQTSMYLCASRGQSGLYEQYFGPGTRLTVT.

This clonotype appeared many times. V and J are TRBV5-1 and TRBJ2-1; D uncertain. Germline CDR1 is SGHRS and CDR2 is YFSETQ. With 7 bases removed from V and 8 bases from J, the gap between germline ends came to 19 bases. CDR3 size: 14 residues. The CDR3 DNA is TGCGCCAGCGTGGCCCAACCCAGCGCGGATGAGCAGTTCTTC. This translates into CASVAQPSADEQFF.

Ten or more counts support this clonotype. CDR3 residues: CASSLQAANTGELFF. The CDR3 nucleotides read TGCGCCAGCAGCTTGCAGGCGGCGAACACCGGGGAGCTGTTTTTT. The chain has TRBV5-1 and TRBJ2-2; no reliable D call. CDR1 is SGHRS and CDR2 is YFSETQ in the germline V gene. There are 15 residues in the CDR3. V lost 1 base to trimming and J lost 0 bases, with 7 bases between them.

The chain recombines TRBV4-1 with TRBJ1-4, with 7 nucleotides matching TRBD1. J lost 8 bases, V lost 4 bases, and 10 bases had no gene match. Germline values: CDR1 MGHRA, CDR2 YSYEKL. This CDR3 spans 15 amino acids. The CDR3 DNA sequence: TGCGCCAGCAGCCTACCGACAGGGCCTCGAGAAAAACTGTTTTTT. It translates to CASSLPTGPREKLFF.

This clonotype was recorded at least ten times. The chain is built from TRBV2 and TRBJ2-1; D unresolved. The CDR3 is made up of 15 amino acids. V shed 2 bases and J shed 6 bases, with 14 bases lying between them. Germline V gene lookup returns CDR1 SNHLY and CDR2 FYNNEI. This CDR3 is CASSEIVGRSNEQFF. In nucleotides, the CDR3 is TGTGCCAGCAGTGAAATAGTAGGTAGGAGCAATGAGCAGTTCTTC. Full variable domain (remainder filled in from reference TRBV2 and TRBJ2-1): EPEVTQTPSHQVTQMGQEVILRCVPISNHLYFYWYRQILGQKVEFLVSFYNNEISEKSEIFDDQFSVERPDGSNFTLKIRSTKLEDSAMYFCASSEIVGRSNEQFFGPGTRLTVL.

This chain connects TRBV12-3 or TRBV12-4 to TRBJ2-1; a weak D match, TRBD1 (5 bases). Trimming cost V 2 bases and J 16 bases, with 15 bases left between them. The CDR3 has 12 amino acids. The chain's CDR3 is CASSLRRQILFF. The DNA for the CDR3 is TGTGCCAGCAGTTTACGCCGACAGATTCTTTTCTTC.

This clonotype was observed a handful of times. The genes are TRBV11-2 and TRBJ2-3, with D possibly TRBD1 on 6 matching bases. CDR1 and CDR2 from the germline V gene are SGHAT and FQNNGV. The CDR3 contains 15 residues. Between the trimmed V and J ends, which lost 5 bases and 3 bases, there was a span of 15 bases. The DNA of the CDR3 is TGTGCCAGCAGCCCGGACAGCCCCTTAACAGATACGCAGTATTTT. Translated, it gives CASSPDSPLTDTQYF.

The chain uses TRBV28 and TRBJ2-1, with 12 nucleotides matching TRBD2. In germline, CDR1 is MDHEN, CDR2 SYDVKM. This CDR3 is built from 17 residues. Trimming at V came to 5 bases and at J to 1 base, leaving 6 bases not matched to a gene. The CDR3 is CASSLTSGRVSYNEQFF. The CDR3 region has the DNA TGTGCCAGCAGTCTGACTAGCGGGAGAGTTTCCTACAATGAGCAGTTCTTC.

This clonotype was observed many times. The rearrangement links TRBV12-3 or TRBV12-4 to TRBJ2-2, with TRBD2 matching over 7 bases. V lost 10 bases, J lost 9 bases, and 11 bases stayed unmatched. The CDR3 sequence is 13 residues long. The CDR3 loop is CANQFREDRELFF. CDR3 in DNA: TGTGCCAACCAGTTTCGGGAGGACAGGGAGCTGTTTTTT.

This clonotype was detected only a few times. The chain employs TRBV5-5 and TRBJ2-6, with D perhaps being TRBD1 or TRBD2 (5 bases each). Germline V gene sequence: CDR1 SGHKS, CDR2 YYEKEE (reference sequence). Trimming cost V 0 bases and J 1 base, with 8 bases left between them. This CDR3 is 16 amino acids long. CDR3 residues: CASSLVGGSGANVLTF. The CDR3 coding sequence is TGTGCCAGCAGCTTGGTTGGGGGTTCTGGGGCCAACGTCCTGACTTTC.

This clonotype was seen more than once but under ten times. The chain has TRBV11-2 and TRBJ2-4; 8 positions match TRBD1. The CDR3 contains 21 residues. V shed 1 base and J 0 bases; nucleotides not matched to a gene: 17. Germline CDR1 SGHAT, CDR2 FQNNGV. The CDR3 reads CASSLGVPGQALLLAKNIQYF. The CDR3 DNA reads as TGTGCCAGCAGCTTAGGGGTGCCGGGACAGGCCCTCCTTTTAGCCAAAAACATTCAGTACTTC.

This chain links TRBV4-3 with TRBJ1-2; TRBD1 is a possible D gene (5 bases). V was trimmed by 4 bases and J by 5 bases, leaving 11 bases between them. The length of the CDR3 is 13 residues. Germline assignment: CDR1 LGHNA and CDR2 YSLEER. CDR3 sequence reads: CASSPQAGYGYTF. The CDR3 DNA follows: TGCGCCAGCAGCCCACAGGCCGGGTATGGCTACACCTTC.

V usage is TRBV20-1 and J usage is TRBJ2-4; D is ambiguous. The length of the CDR3 is 13 residues. Trimming took off 6 bases at V and 8 bases at J, with 17 bases between the two ends. Germline CDR1 DFQATT, CDR2 SNEGSKA (reference sequence). The CDR3 nucleotides read TGCAGTGCCCCCACTCCGGGTTCGGACATTCAGTACTTC. Amino acid sequence: CSAPTPGSDIQYF.

The chain couples TRBV6-1 to TRBJ2-7; tentatively, D is TRBD2 (6 bases). CDR3 size: 15 residues. CDR1 is MNHNS and CDR2 is SASEGT in the germline V gene. The V gene lost 2 bases and the J gene lost 2 bases, with 13 bases spanning the gap. The CDR3 nucleotides are TGTGCCAGCAGTGAAAAGGAGGGGATCGCCTACGAGCAGTACTTC. It is translated as CASSEKEGIAYEQYF.

The rearrangement links TRBV20-1 to TRBJ2-5, with TRBD2 matching 13 bases. This CDR3 is built from 14 residues. After removal of 6 bases from V and 4 bases from J, the junction contained 5 bases not matched to a gene. CDR1 DFQATT and CDR2 SNEGSKA come from the germline V gene (reference sequence). The CDR3 DNA sequence: TGCAGTGCAAGGACTAGCGGGAGCGGAGAGACCCAGTACTTC. Encoded protein: CSARTSGSGETQYF.

This clonotype came up a few times. The V and J genes are TRBV20-1 and TRBJ2-3; no clear D gene. This CDR3 spans 14 amino acids. The V gene's germline CDR1 is DFQATT and CDR2 SNEGSKA (reference sequence). V gave up 6 bases and J gave up 2 bases, with 15 bases separating them. CDR3 sequence reads: CSAILQHFTDTQYF. CDR3 DNA sequence: TGCAGTGCCATCCTACAGCATTTCACAGATACGCAGTATTTT.

This clonotype was detected only a few times. The rearrangement links TRBV4-2 to TRBJ2-7; D not resolved. This CDR3 contains 15 residues. Per germline, CDR1 LGHNA and CDR2 YNFKEQ. The V gene lost 0 bases and the J gene lost 3 bases, with 12 bases spanning the gap. DNA of the CDR3: TGTGCCAGCAGCCAAGAAAGAGGACGTTACTACGAGCAGTACTTC. Protein: CASSQERGRYYEQYF.

Turning to this clonotype: A much larger clone lies one base from this, so it may be a read error. In this CDR3 the conserved last residue, phenylalanine or tryptophan, is missing, so a read error is likely. The V gene is TRBV7-8, the J gene TRBJ1-1, with D perhaps TRBD1 (6 bases). V was clipped by 4 bases and J by 5 bases, with 20 bases between them. The CDR3 has 16 amino acids. Germline values: CDR1 SGHVS, CDR2 FQNEAQ. CDR3 DNA: TGTGCCAGCAGCTCCATCTCAGGGGTGATTGGGACTGAAGCTTTCATT. Its protein is CASSSISGVIGTEAFI.

The V call is TRBV6-2 or TRBV6-3, the J call TRBJ1-2; 7 nucleotides align to TRBD1. The V and J ends lost 0 bases and 4 bases, in that order; junction bases with no gene match: 8. CDR1 and CDR2 from the germline V gene are MNHEY and SVGEGT. The CDR3 runs to 16 residues. CDR3 amino acids: CASSYSVGGDVYGYTF. The CDR3 DNA follows: TGTGCCAGCAGTTACTCCGTAGGGGGCGATGTCTATGGCTACACCTTC.

This clonotype was counted between two and nine times. The rearrangement links TRBV7-2 to TRBJ2-5; D not certain. CDR3 length equals 15 residues. Trimming took 1 base from V and 5 from J, leaving 14 bases between them. The V gene's germline CDR1 is SGHTA and CDR2 FQGNSA. CDR3 protein: CASSLVPVSGETQYF. The DNA for the CDR3 is TGTGCCAGCAGCTTAGTACCCGTATCGGGCGAGACCCAGTACTTC.

The V gene is TRBV7-9, the J gene TRBJ1-2, with D perhaps matching TRBD1 (5 bases). CDR3 size: 15 residues. CDR1 and CDR2 (germline): SEHNR, FQNEAQ (reference sequence). Trimming took 3 bases from V and 4 from J, leaving 15 bases between them. The CDR3 DNA reads as TGTGCCAGCAGCTTTGGGGCCCCTGGTTTCTATGGCTACACCTTC. This codes for CASSFGAPGFYGYTF.

This clonotype was seen repeatedly, ten times or more. The chain joins TRBV10-3 to TRBJ2-7; TRBD1 matches at 10 bases. V was clipped by 4 bases and J by 5 bases; unmatched bases: 5. Germline lookup yields CDR1 ENHRY and CDR2 SYGVKD. This CDR3 is built from 14 residues. CDR3 residues: CAISVRDRGNEQYF. The CDR3 DNA is TGTGCCATCAGTGTAAGGGACAGGGGAAACGAGCAGTACTTC.